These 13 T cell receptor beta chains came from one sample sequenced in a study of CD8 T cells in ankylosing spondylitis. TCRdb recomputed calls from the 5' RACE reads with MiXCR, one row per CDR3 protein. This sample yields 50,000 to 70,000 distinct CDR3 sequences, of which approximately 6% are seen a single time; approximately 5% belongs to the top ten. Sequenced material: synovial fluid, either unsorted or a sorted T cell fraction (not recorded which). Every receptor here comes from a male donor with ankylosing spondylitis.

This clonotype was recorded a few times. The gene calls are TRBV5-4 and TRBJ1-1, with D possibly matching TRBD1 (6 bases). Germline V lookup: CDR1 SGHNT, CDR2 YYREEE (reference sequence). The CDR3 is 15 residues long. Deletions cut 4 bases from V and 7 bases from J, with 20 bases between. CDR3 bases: TGTGCCAGCAGCGCGATAGGACAGAGACTTTATGAAGCTTTCTTT. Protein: CASSAIGQRLYEAFF.

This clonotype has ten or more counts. The CDR3 reads CSARLAGENNEQFF. The CDR3 DNA reads as TGCAGTGCTAGGCTAGCGGGAGAGAACAATGAGCAGTTCTTC. J is TRBJ2-1 and V is TRBV20-1, with 10 bases lining up with TRBD2. V lost 3 bases, J lost 5 bases, and 4 bases stayed unmatched. This CDR3 is 14 amino acids long. Germline-derived CDR1 and CDR2 are DFQATT and SNEGSKA (reference sequence).

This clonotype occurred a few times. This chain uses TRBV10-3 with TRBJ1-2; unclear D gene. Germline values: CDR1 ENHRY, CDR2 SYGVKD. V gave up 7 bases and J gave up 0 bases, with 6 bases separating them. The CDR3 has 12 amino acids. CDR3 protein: CAIMGPNYGYTF. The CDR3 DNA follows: TGTGCCATCATGGGTCCTAACTATGGCTACACCTTC.

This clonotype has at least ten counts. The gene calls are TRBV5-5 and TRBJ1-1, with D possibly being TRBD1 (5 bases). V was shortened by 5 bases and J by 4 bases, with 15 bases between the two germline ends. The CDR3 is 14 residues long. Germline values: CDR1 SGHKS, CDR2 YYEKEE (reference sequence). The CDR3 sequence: CASRQGTLSTEAFF. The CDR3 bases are TGTGCCAGCAGGCAGGGAACTTTGAGCACTGAAGCTTTCTTT. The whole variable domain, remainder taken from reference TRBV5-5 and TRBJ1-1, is DAGVTQSPTHLIKTRGQQVTLRCSPISGHKSVSWYQQVLGQGPQFIFQYYEKEERGRGNFPDRFSARQFPNYSSELNVNALLLGDSALYLCASRQGTLSTEAFFGQGTRLTVV.

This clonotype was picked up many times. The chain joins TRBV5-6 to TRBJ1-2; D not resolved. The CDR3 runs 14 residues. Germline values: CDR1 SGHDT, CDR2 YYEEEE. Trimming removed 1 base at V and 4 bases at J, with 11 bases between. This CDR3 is CASSLFGPGYGYTF. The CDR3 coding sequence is TGTGCCAGCAGCTTGTTCGGTCCAGGCTATGGCTACACCTTC.

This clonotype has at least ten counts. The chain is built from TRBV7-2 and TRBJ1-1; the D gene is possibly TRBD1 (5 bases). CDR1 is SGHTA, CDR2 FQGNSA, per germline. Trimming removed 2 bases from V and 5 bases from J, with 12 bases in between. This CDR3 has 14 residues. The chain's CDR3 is CASSLRAGRTEAFF. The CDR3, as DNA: TGTGCCAGCAGCTTAAGGGCAGGGAGGACTGAAGCTTTCTTT.

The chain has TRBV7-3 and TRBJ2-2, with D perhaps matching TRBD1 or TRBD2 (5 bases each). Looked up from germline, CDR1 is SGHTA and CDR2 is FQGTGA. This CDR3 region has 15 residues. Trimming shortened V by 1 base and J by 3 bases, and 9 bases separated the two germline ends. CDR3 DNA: TGTGCCAGCAGCTTAAGGGGACCCGACACCGGGGAGCTGTTTTTT. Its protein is CASSLRGPDTGELFF.

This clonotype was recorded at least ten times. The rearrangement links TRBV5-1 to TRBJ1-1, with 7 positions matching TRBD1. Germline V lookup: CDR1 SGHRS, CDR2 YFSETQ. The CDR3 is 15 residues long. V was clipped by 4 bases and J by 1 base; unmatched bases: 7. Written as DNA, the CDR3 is TGCGCCAGCAGCCTGGCGGGACAGCGGAACACTGAAGCTTTCTTT. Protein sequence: CASSLAGQRNTEAFF.

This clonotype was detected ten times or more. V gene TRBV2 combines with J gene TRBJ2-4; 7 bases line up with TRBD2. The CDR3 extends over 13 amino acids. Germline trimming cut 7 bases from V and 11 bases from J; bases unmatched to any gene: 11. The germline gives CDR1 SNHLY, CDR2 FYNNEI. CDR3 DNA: TGTGCCAGCAATGGGTACGCGGGAGAGGTTCAGTACTTC. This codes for CASNGYAGEVQYF. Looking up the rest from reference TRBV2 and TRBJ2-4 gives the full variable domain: EPEVTQTPSHQVTQMGQEVILRCVPISNHLYFYWYRQILGQKVEFLVSFYNNEISEKSEIFDDQFSVERPDGSNFTLKIRSTKLEDSAMYFCASNGYAGEVQYFGAGTRLSVL.

CDR3 sequence reads: CASSFRTTTSVNEQFF. In DNA, the CDR3 is TGTGCCAGCAGCTTCCGGACAACTACTAGCGTGAATGAGCAGTTCTTC. This sequence joins TRBV6-1 and TRBJ2-1; 7 nucleotides line up with TRBD2. The CDR3 has 16 residues. V dropped 6 bases and J dropped 7; count of bases not matched to a gene: 15. The germline V gene encodes CDR1 MNHNS and CDR2 SASEGT.

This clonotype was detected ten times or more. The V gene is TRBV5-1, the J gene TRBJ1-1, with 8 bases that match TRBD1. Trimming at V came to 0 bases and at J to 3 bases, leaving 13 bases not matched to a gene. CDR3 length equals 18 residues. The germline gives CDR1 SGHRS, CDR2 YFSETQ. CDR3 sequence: CASSLGDFMYRGDTEAFF. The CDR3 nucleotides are TGCGCCAGCAGCTTGGGGGATTTTATGTACAGGGGGGACACTGAAGCTTTCTTT.

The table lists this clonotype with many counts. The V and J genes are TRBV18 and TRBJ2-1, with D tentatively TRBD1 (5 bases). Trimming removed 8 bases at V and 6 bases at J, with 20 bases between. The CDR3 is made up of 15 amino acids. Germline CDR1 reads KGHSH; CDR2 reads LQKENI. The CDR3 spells CASLVGQLELNEQFF. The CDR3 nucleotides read TGTGCCAGCCTGGTAGGACAATTAGAACTCAATGAGCAGTTCTTC.

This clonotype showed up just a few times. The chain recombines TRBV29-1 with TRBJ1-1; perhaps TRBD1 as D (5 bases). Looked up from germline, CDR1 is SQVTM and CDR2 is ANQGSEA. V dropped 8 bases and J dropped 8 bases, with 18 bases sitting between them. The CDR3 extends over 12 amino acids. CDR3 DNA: TGCAGCACTCATAGATCTGACAGAGAAGCTTTCTTT. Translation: CSTHRSDREAFF.